Below, 19 T cell receptor beta chains from the same sample are listed, as sequenced in a study of OX40 agonist ivuxolimab in advanced cancers. The repertoire was sequenced with immunoSEQ multiplex PCR; TCRdb's copy has only in-frame clones and lacks some. This repertoire shows roughly 60,000 clones, almost 95% found once; its top ten account for roughly 19%. The specimen comprised CD4+ or CD8+ T cells sorted from blood, sampled in a trial of the OX40 agonist ivuxolimab. The receptors originated from an adult with an advanced solid tumor such as melanoma, head and neck, liver or kidney cancer.

The rearrangement links TRBV13 to TRBJ2-3; D gene uncertain. Per germline, CDR1 PRHDT and CDR2 FYEKMQ (reference sequence). The V gene lost 1 base and the J gene lost 0 bases, with 8 bases spanning the gap. The CDR3 runs to 15 residues. The CDR3 DNA reads TGTGCCAGCAGCTTAGAAGTGATAAGCACAGATACGCAGTATTTT. It is translated as CASSLEVISTDTQYF.

The gene calls are TRBV5-5 and TRBJ2-7; no definite D call. Germline loops: CDR1 SGHKS, CDR2 YYEKEE (reference sequence). V was pared by 0 bases and J by 2 bases, with 6 bases between. This CDR3 is built from 13 residues. Here the CDR3 DNA reads TGTGCCAGCAGCTTGGACATAGCCTACGAGCAGTACTTC. This translates into CASSLDIAYEQYF.

This clone was found a few times. The chain combines TRBV7-2 with TRBJ2-1; tentative D call: TRBD1 (5 bases). CDR3 length: 12 amino acids. The germline gives CDR1 SGHTA, CDR2 FQGNSA. V lost 5 bases and J lost 8, with 10 bases in between. The CDR3 DNA reads TGTGCCAGCAGCACGCAGGGCTATGAGCAGTTCTTC. Protein sequence: CASSTQGYEQFF.

The sample holds one count of this clone. The chain uses TRBV13 and TRBJ1-1; the D gene is possibly TRBD1 (5 bases). This CDR3 region has 14 residues. CDR1 is PRHDT and CDR2 is FYEKMQ in the germline V gene (reference sequence). With 4 bases removed from V and 3 bases from J, the gap between germline ends came to 12 bases. Written as DNA, the CDR3 is TGTGCCAGCAGCTCCCAGGGATGGGACACTGAAGCTTTCTTT. Residues: CASSSQGWDTEAFF.

A single count supports this clone. CDR3 sequence: CASSSGVQAYGYTF. The DNA of the CDR3 is TGTGCCAGCAGTTCTGGGGTCCAGGCCTATGGCTACACCTTC. This chain uses TRBV27 with TRBJ1-2; D gene unclear. The germline gives CDR1 MNHEY, CDR2 SMNVEV (reference sequence). The CDR3 is 14 amino acids. The V and J ends lost 4 bases and 4 bases respectively, with 13 bases between them.

This chain uses TRBV5-6 with TRBJ2-7, with D unclear. CDR3 length: 16 amino acids. Trimming removed 0 bases at V and 2 bases at J, with 15 bases between. CDR1 is SGHDT and CDR2 is YYEEEE in the germline V gene. Here the CDR3 DNA reads TGTGCCAGCAGCTTGGCGTGGTTAACCCTACCCTACGAGCAGTACTTC. Protein product: CASSLAWLTLPYEQYF.

For the CDR3, the DNA is TGTGCCAGCAGCTTGGAGCTAGCGGGAGTATGGGGCACAGATACGCAGTATTTT. Translated: CASSLELAGVWGTDTQYF. This chain connects TRBV5-5 to TRBJ2-3, with 10 bases aligning to TRBD2. The CDR3 has 18 residues. The V segment lost 0 bases and the J segment 1 base; nucleotides outside the gene matches: 8. CDR1 SGHKS and CDR2 YYEKEE come from the germline V gene (reference sequence).

The V and J genes are TRBV29-1 and TRBJ2-2, with TRBD1 identical over 7 bases. CDR1 is SQVTM, CDR2 ANQGSEA, per germline. The CDR3 is 14 amino acids. Trimming at V came to 7 bases and at J to 1 base, leaving 6 bases not matched to a gene. The CDR3 here is CSASRQGNTGELFF. The CDR3 DNA is TGCAGCGCTAGCCGACAGGGGAACACCGGGGAGCTGTTTTTT.

The genes are TRBV27 and TRBJ2-3; 11 bases agree with TRBD2. V lost 3 bases to trimming and J lost 4 bases; unmatched junction nucleotides: 6. The CDR3 is made up of 16 amino acids. CDR1 is MNHEY and CDR2 is SMNVEV in the germline V gene (reference sequence). In DNA form, the CDR3 reads TGTGCCAGCAGTTTTGTTAGCGGGAGGGACCCAGATACGCAGTATTTT. The encoded protein is CASSFVSGRDPDTQYF.

This chain links TRBV11-2 with TRBJ2-1; no firm D call. The V gene lost 5 bases and the J gene lost 4 bases, with 24 bases spanning the gap. This CDR3 comprises 18 residues. Germline CDR1 SGHAT, CDR2 FQNNGV. Here the CDR3 DNA reads TGTGCCAGCAGCGCTACCTATTCATCAGCAGAATTTTACAATGAGCAGTTCTTC. Its translation: CASSATYSSAEFYNEQFF. Combining the CDR3 with reference TRBV11-2 and TRBJ2-1 gives the whole variable domain EAGVAQSPRYKIIEKRQSVAFWCNPISGHATLYWYQQILGQGPKLLIQFQNNGVVDDSQLPKDRFSAERLKGVDSTLKIQPAKLEDSAVYLCASSATYSSAEFYNEQFFGPGTRLTVL.

CDR3 sequence: CASSSSFNRGTNYGYTF. The DNA of the CDR3 is TGTGCCAGCAGCTCATCTTTCAACAGGGGAACTAACTATGGCTACACCTTC. The rearrangement joins TRBV11-2 to TRBJ1-2, with TRBD1 matching 7 bases. V trimming: 4 bases; J trimming: 0 bases; junction bases outside the gene matches: 11. Germline CDR1 is SGHAT and CDR2 is FQNNGV. The CDR3 has 17 residues.

The V call is TRBV9, the J call TRBJ2-1; maybe TRBD2 (5 bases). Trimming left V 0 bases short and J 0 bases short, with 10 bases between. Germline lookup yields CDR1 SGDLS and CDR2 YYNGEE. The CDR3 loop spans 16 amino acids. The CDR3 loop is CASSVERKSSYNEQFF. CDR3 in DNA: TGTGCCAGCAGCGTAGAGCGGAAAAGCTCCTACAATGAGCAGTTCTTC.

V gene TRBV7-9 combines with J gene TRBJ2-7; D is perhaps TRBD2 (7 bases). In germline, CDR1 is SEHNR, CDR2 FQNEAQ (reference sequence). The CDR3 contains 14 residues. V dropped 1 base and J dropped 7 bases, with 14 bases sitting between them. The CDR3, as DNA: TGTGCCAGCAGCTTAGGCGGGGGCCCGGGGGAGCAGTACTTC. This encodes CASSLGGGPGEQYF. Using reference TRBV7-9 and TRBJ2-7 for the parts outside the CDR3, the full variable domain is DTGVSQNPRHKITKRGQNVTFRCDPISEHNRLYWYRQTLGQGPEFLTYFQNEAQLEKSRLLSDRFSAERPKGSFSTLEIQRTEQGDSAMYLCASSLGGGPGEQYFGPGTRLTVT.

The V gene is TRBV7-6, the J gene TRBJ2-3; 7 nucleotides match TRBD1. CDR1 is SGHVS, CDR2 FNYEAQ, per germline. The CDR3 runs 18 residues. V dropped 2 bases and J dropped 3; count of bases not matched to a gene: 14. Here the CDR3 reads CASSLTKPAAGGTDTQYF. The CDR3 coding sequence is TGTGCCAGCAGCTTAACCAAACCGGCGGCAGGGGGTACAGATACGCAGTATTTT. Together with reference TRBV7-6 and TRBJ2-3, the CDR3 gives the full variable domain: GAGVSQSPRYKVTKRGQDVALRCDPISGHVSLYWYRQALGQGPEFLTYFNYEAQQDKSGLPNDRFSAERPEGSISTLTIQRTEQRDSAMYRCASSLTKPAAGGTDTQYFGPGTRLTVL.

This clone was recorded only once. V is TRBV4-1 and J is TRBJ2-7; TRBD2 matches at 7 bases. CDR1 is MGHRA, CDR2 YSYEKL, per germline. The V and J ends lost 0 bases and 0 bases, in that order; junction bases with no gene match: 8. CDR3 size: 17 residues. In DNA, the CDR3 is TGCGCCAGCAGCCAAGATAAGAGTCGGGAGGCCTCCTACGAGCAGTACTTC. Protein sequence: CASSQDKSREASYEQYF.

This chain uses TRBV9 with TRBJ2-1; D is unclear. The germline gives CDR1 SGDLS, CDR2 YYNGEE. The CDR3 sequence is 16 residues long. V was shortened by 0 bases and J by 2 bases, with 12 bases between the two germline ends. The CDR3 sequence: CASSVGAGPPYNEQFF. The CDR3, as DNA: TGTGCCAGCAGCGTAGGGGCCGGACCGCCCTACAATGAGCAGTTCTTC. The whole variable domain, filled in from reference TRBV9 and TRBJ2-1, reads DSGVTQTPKHLITATGQRVTLRCSPRSGDLSVYWYQQSLDQGLQFLIQYYNGEERAKGNILERFSAQQFPDLHSELNLSSLELGDSALYFCASSVGAGPPYNEQFFGPGTRLTVL.

The V call is TRBV10-3, the J call TRBJ2-3, with unresolved D. Germline CDR1 is ENHRY and CDR2 is SYGVKD. CDR3 length equals 16 residues. Trimming removed 4 bases at V and 4 bases at J, with 18 bases between. The CDR3, as DNA: TGTGCCATCAGTGCGGGCGAGGCGATTTCGGCAGATACGCAGTATTTT. Its protein is CAISAGEAISADTQYF.

The V and J genes are TRBV4-3 and TRBJ2-4, with D maybe TRBD2 (5 bases). Germline CDR1 and CDR2: LGHNA and YSLEER. The CDR3 consists of 13 residues. The V end was cut by 1 base, the J end by 8 bases, with 9 bases between. Here the CDR3 DNA reads TGCGCCAGCAGCCAAGGACTATCGGACATTCAGTACTTC. Residues: CASSQGLSDIQYF.

This chain joins TRBV9 and TRBJ2-2; D not certain. The CDR3 sequence is 14 residues long. V was clipped by 1 base and J by 2 bases, with 6 bases between them. Germline loops: CDR1 SGDLS, CDR2 YYNGEE. The CDR3 is CASSVSGNTGELFF. Here the CDR3 DNA reads TGTGCCAGCAGCGTATCGGGTAACACCGGGGAGCTGTTTTTT.